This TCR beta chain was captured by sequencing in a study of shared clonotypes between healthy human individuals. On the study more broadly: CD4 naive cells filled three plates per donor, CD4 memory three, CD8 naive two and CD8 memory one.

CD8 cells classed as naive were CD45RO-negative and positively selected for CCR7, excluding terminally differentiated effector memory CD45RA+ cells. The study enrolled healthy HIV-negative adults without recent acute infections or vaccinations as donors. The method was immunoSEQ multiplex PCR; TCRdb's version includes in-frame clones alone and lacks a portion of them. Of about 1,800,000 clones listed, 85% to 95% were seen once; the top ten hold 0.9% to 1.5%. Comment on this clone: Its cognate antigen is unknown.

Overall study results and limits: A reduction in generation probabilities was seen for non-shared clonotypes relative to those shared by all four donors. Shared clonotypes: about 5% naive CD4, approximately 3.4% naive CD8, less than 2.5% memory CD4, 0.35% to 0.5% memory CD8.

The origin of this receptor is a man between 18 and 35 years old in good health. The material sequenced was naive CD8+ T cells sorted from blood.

DNA for the CDR3: TGTGCCAGCAGCTTGCTCCGCCCGGGGACCCAGTACTTC. Protein: CASSLLRPGTQYF. V is TRBV7-2 and J is TRBJ2-5; D not resolved. V shed 3 bases and J shed 7 bases, with 12 bases lying between them. Germline CDR1 reads SGHTA; CDR2 reads FQGNSA. This CDR3 has 13 amino acids. The full variable domain, rest sourced from reference TRBV7-2 and TRBJ2-5, is GAGVSQSPSNKVTEKGKDVELRCDPISGHTALYWYRQSLGQGLEFLIYFQGNSAPDKSGLPSDRFSAERTGGSVSTLTIQRTQQEDSAVYLCASSLLRPGTQYFGPGTRLLVL.